This TCR beta chain was identified during a study of monozygotic twins with inflammatory bowel disease. Researchers collected around 2.7 ml of blood per donor. Eight reactions per sample, run separately, yielded cDNA. TCRdb reprocessed the 5' RACE reads; each CDR3 protein has one entry and no DNA is given. This sample's clone table lists around 450,000 distinct CDR3 sequences. Study results and limitations: Fewer clonotypes were shared with others by IBD patients than by healthy twins, especially with disease activity. TCRbeta diversity (inverse Simpson) was lower in IBD patients than in healthy co-twins.

CDR3 length: 15 amino acids. CDR1 SGHVS and CDR2 FQNEAQ come from the germline V gene. To note about this clonotype: The antigen is unknown.

The sequenced sample was blood. The clonotype originates from a human donor with ulcerative colitis or Crohn's disease, or a healthy co-twin of an affected twin (not recorded which). V gene TRBV7-8 combines with J gene TRBJ1-5; the D call of TRBD1 rests on TCRdb alone, since no DNA is present to check it. CDR3 region: CASSLDGGTHQPQHF. Drawing the rest from reference TRBV7-8 and TRBJ1-5, the complete variable domain is GAGVSQSPRYKVAKRGQDVALRCDPISGHVSLFWYQQALGQGPEFLTYFQNEAQLDKSGLPSDRFFAERPEGSVSTLKIQRTQQEDSAVYLCASSLDGGTHQPQHFGDGTRLSIL.